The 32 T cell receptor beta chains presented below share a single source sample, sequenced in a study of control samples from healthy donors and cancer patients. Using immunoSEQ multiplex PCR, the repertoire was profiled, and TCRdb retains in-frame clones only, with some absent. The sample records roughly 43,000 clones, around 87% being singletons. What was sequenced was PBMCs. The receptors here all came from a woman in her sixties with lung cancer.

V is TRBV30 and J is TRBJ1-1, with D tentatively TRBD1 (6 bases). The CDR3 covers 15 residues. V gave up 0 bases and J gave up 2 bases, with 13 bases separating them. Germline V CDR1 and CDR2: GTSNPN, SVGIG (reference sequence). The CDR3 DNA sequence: TGTGCCTGGAGTGTACCAGGGGCGCGAAACACTGAAGCTTTCTTT. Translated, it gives CAWSVPGARNTEAFF. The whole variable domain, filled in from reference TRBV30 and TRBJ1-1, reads SQTIHQWPATLVQPVGSPLSLECTVEGTSNPNLYWYRQAAGRGLQLLFYSVGIGQISSEVPQNLSASRPQDRQFILSSKKLLLSDSGFYLCAWSVPGARNTEAFFGQGTRLTVV.

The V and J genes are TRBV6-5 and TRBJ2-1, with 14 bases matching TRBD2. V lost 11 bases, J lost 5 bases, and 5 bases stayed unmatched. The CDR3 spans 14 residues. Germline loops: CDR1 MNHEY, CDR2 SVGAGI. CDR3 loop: CASGLAGAHNEQFF. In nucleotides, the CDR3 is TGTGCCTCGGGACTAGCGGGAGCTCACAATGAGCAGTTCTTC.

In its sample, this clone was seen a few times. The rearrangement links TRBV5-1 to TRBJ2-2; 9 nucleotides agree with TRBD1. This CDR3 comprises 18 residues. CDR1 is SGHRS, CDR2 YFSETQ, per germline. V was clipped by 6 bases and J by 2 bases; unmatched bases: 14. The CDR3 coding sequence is TGCGCCAGCACCCGACTATTGACAGGGGGTCAAAACACCGGGGAGCTGTTTTTT. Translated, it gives CASTRLLTGGQNTGELFF.

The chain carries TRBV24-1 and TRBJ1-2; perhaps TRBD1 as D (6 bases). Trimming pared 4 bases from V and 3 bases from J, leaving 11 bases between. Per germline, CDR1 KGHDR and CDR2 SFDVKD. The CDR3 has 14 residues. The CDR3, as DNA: TGTGCCACCAGTGAATCGGACAGCTACTATGGCTACACCTTC. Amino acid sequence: CATSESDSYYGYTF.

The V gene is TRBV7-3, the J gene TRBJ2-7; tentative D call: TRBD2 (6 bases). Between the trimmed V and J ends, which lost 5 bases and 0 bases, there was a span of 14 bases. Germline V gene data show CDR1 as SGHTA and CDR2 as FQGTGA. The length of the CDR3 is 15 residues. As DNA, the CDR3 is TGTGCCAGCAGCCCGACTAGAACGAGCTCCTACGAGCAGTACTTC. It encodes CASSPTRTSSYEQYF.

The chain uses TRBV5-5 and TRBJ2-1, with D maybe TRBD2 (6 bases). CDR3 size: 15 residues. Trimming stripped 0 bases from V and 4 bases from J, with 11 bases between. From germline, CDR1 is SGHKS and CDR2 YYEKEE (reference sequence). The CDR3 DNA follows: TGTGCCAGCAGCTTGGTATATCGGGAGTACAATGAGCAGTTCTTC. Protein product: CASSLVYREYNEQFF.

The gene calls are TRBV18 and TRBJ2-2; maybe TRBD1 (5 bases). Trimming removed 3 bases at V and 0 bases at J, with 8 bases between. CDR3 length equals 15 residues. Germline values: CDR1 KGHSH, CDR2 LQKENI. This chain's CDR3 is CASSPETANTGELFF. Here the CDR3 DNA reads TGTGCCAGCTCACCGGAGACAGCGAACACCGGGGAGCTGTTTTTT.

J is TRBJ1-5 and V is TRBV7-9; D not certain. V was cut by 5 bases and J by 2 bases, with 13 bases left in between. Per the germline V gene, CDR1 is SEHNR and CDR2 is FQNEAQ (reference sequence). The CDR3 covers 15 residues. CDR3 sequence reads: CASSLSRQGNQPQHF. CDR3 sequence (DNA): TGTGCCAGCAGCCTGTCCCGTCAGGGCAATCAGCCCCAGCATTTT.

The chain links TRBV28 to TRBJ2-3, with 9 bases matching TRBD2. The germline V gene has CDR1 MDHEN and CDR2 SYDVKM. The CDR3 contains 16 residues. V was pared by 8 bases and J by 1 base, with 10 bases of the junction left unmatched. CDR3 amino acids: CASQSGVAGGTDTQYF. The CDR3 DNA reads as TGTGCCAGCCAGAGCGGAGTAGCGGGAGGCACAGATACGCAGTATTTT.

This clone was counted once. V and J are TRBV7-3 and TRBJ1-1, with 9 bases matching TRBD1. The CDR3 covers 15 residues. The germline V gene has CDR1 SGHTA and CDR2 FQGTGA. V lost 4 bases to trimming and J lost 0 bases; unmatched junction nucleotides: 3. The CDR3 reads CASSSTGGLNTEAFF. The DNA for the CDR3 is TGTGCCAGCAGCTCGACAGGGGGTCTGAACACTGAAGCTTTCTTT. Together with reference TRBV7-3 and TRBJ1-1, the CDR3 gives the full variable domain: GAGVSQTPSNKVTEKGKYVELRCDPISGHTALYWYRQSLGQGPEFLIYFQGTGAADDSGLPNDRFFAVRPEGSVSTLKIQRTERGDSAVYLCASSSTGGLNTEAFFGQGTRLTVV.

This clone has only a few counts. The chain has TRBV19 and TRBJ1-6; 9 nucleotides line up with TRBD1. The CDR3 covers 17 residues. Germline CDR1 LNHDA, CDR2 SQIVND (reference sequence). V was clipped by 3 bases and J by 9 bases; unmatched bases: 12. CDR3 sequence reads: CASSIPRQGEISSPLHF. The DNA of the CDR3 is TGTGCCAGTAGTATCCCCCGACAGGGGGAAATAAGTTCACCCCTCCACTTT.

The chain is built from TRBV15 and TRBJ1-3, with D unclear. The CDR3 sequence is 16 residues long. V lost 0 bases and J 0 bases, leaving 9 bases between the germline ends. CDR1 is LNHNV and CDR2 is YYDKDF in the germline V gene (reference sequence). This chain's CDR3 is CATSRDGPLSGNTIYF. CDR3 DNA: TGTGCCACCAGCAGAGATGGACCGCTCTCTGGAAACACCATATATTTT.

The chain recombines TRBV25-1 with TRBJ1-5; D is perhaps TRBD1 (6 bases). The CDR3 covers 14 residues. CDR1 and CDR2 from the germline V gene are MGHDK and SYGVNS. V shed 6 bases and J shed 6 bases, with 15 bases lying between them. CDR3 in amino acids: CASSYGGSGQPQHF. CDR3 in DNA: TGTGCCAGCAGCTACGGGGGCTCGGGTCAGCCCCAGCATTTT.

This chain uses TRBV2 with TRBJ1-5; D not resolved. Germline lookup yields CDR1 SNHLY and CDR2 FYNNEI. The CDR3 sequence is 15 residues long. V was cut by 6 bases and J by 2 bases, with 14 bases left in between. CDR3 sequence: CASRGRGDGNQPQHF. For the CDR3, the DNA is TGTGCCAGCAGGGGGAGAGGAGATGGCAATCAGCCCCAGCATTTT.

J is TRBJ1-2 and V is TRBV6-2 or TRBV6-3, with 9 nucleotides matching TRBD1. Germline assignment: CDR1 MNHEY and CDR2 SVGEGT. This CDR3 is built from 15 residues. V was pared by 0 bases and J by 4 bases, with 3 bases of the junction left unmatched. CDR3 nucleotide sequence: TGTGCCAGCAGTTACTCGACAGGGGGAATCTATGGCTACACCTTC. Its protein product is CASSYSTGGIYGYTF.

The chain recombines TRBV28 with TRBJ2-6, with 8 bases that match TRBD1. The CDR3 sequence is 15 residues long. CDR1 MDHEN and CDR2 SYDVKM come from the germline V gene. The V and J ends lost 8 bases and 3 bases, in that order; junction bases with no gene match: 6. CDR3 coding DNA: TGTGCCAGCCTGCACAGGGGGAGTGGGGCCAACGTCCTGACTTTC. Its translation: CASLHRGSGANVLTF.

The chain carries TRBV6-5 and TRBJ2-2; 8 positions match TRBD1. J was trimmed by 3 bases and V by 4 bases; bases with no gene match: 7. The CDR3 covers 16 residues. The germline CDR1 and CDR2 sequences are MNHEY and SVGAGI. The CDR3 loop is CASSLRRGRDTGELFF. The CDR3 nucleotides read TGTGCCAGCAGTTTACGCAGGGGGCGCGACACCGGGGAGCTGTTTTTT.

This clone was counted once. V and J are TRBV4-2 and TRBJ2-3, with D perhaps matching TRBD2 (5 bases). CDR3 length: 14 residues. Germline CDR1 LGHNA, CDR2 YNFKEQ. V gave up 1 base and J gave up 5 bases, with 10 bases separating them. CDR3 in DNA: TGTGCCAGCAGCCAAGCACTAGAATTAGATACGCAGTATTTT. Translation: CASSQALELDTQYF.

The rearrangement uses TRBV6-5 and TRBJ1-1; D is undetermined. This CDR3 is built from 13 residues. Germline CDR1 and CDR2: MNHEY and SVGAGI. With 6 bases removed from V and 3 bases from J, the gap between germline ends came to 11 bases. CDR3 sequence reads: CASRNRRDTEAFF. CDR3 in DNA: TGTGCCAGCAGAAACCGGCGGGACACTGAAGCTTTCTTT.

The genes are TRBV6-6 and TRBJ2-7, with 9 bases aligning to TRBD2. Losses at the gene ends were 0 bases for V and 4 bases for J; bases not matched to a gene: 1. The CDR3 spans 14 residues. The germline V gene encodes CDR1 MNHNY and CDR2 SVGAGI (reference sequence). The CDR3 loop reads CASSYSREGYEQYF. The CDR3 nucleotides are TGTGCCAGCAGTTACTCGCGGGAGGGTTACGAGCAGTACTTC.

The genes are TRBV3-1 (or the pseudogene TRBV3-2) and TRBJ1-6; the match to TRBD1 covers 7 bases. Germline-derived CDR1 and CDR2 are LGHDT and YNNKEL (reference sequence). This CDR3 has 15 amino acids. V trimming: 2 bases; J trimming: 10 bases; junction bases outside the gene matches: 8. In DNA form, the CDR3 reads TGTGCCAGCAGCCAAAGAGTGGCAGGGGGGTCACCCCTCCACTTT. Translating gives CASSQRVAGGSPLHF.

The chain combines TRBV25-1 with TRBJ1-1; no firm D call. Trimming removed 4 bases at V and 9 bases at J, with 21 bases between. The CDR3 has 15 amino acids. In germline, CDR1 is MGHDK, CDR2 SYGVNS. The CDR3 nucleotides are TGTGCCAGCAGTGGGAAAGGTTGGACGGAACCTCAAGCTTTCTTT. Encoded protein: CASSGKGWTEPQAFF.

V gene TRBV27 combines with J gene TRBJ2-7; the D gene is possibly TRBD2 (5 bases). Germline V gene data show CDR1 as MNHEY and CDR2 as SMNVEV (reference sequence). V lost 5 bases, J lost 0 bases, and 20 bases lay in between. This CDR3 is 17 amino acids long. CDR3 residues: CASSQTTIPSSSYEQYF. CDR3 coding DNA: TGTGCCAGCAGTCAGACTACGATCCCTTCCTCCTCCTACGAGCAGTACTTC.

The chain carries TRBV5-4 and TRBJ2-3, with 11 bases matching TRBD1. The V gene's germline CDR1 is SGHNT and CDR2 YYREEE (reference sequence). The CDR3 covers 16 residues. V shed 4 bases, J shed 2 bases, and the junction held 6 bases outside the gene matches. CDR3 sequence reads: CASSGQGALYTDTQYF. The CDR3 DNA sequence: TGTGCCAGCAGCGGACAGGGGGCCCTTTACACAGATACGCAGTATTTT. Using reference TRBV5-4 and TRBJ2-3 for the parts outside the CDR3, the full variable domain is ETGVTQSPTHLIKTRGQQVTLRCSSQSGHNTVSWYQQALGQGPQFIFQYYREEENGRGNFPPRFSGLQFPNYSSELNVNALELDDSALYLCASSGQGALYTDTQYFGPGTRLTVL.

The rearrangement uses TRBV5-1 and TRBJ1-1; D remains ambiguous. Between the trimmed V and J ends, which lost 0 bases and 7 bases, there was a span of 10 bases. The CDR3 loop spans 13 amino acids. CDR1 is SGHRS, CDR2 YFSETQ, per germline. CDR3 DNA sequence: TGCGCCAGCAGCTTGGCCAGTAGGAGTGAAGCTTTCTTT. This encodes CASSLASRSEAFF.

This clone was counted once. The CDR3: CASSTSLGQYF. The CDR3 nucleotides read TGTGCCAGCAGCACTTCCCTAGGACAGTACTTC. The chain uses TRBV11-2 and TRBJ2-7; D gene ambiguous. The CDR3 is made up of 11 amino acids. Trimming stripped 5 bases from V and 10 bases from J, with 12 bases between. The germline CDR1 and CDR2 sequences are SGHAT and FQNNGV.

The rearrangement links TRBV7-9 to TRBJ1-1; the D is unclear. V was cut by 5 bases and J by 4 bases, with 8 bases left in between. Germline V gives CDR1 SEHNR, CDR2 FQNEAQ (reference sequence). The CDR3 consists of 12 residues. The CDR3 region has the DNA TGTGCCAGCAGCCGCGGGTCCACTGAAGCTTTCTTT. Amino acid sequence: CASSRGSTEAFF.

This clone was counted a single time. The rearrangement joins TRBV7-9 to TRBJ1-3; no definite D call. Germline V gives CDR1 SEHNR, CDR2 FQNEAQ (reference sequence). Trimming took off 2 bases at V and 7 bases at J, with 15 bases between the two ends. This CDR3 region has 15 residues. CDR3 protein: CASSLRVPGRNTIYF. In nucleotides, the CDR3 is TGTGCCAGCAGCTTAAGAGTCCCGGGAAGGAACACCATATATTTT.

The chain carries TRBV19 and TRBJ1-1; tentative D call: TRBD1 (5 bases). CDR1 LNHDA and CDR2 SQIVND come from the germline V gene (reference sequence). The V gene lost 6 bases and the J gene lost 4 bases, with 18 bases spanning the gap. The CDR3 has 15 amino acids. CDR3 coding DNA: TGTGCCAGTAGAGCGGGGGGTAGTTTCGGCACTGAAGCTTTCTTT. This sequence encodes CASRAGGSFGTEAFF.

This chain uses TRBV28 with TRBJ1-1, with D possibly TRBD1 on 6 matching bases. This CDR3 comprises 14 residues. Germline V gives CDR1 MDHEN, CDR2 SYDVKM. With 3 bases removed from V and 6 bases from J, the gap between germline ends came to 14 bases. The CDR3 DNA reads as TGTGCCAGCAGTTTCATCGGGGGCCGACCTGAAGCTTTCTTT. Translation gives CASSFIGGRPEAFF.

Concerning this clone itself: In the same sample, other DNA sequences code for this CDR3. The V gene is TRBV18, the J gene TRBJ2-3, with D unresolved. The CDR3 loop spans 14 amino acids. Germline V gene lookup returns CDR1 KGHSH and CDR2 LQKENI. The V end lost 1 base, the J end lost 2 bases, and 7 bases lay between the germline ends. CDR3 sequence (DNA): TGTGCCAGCTCACCACGACCATCCACAGATACGCAGTATTTT. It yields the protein CASSPRPSTDTQYF.

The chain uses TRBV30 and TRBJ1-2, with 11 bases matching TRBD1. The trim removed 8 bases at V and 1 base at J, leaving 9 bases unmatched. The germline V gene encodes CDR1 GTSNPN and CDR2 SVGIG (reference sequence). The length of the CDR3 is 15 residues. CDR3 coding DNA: TGTGCCCTCGGACAGGGGGCGGTGAATAACTATGGCTACACCTTC. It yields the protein CALGQGAVNNYGYTF.